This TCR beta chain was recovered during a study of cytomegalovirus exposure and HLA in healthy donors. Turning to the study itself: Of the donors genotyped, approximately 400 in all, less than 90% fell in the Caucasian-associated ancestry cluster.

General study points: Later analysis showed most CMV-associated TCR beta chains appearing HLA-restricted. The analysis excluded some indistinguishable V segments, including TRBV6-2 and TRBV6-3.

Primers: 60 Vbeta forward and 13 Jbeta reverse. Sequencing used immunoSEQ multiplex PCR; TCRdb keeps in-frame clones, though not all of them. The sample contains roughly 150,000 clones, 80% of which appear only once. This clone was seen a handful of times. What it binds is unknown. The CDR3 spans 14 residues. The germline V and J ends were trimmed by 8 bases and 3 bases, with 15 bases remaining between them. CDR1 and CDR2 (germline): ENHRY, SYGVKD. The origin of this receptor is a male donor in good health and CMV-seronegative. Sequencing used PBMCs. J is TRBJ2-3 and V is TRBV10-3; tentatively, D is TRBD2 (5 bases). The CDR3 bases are TGTGCCATCCGGGGTGCCTTCGGGACAGATACGCAGTATTTT. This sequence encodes CAIRGAFGTDTQYF.